These 23 T cell receptor beta chains came from one sample sequenced in a study of cytomegalovirus exposure and HLA in healthy donors (TCRdb year 2017). The library was built by means of the immunoSEQ multiplex PCR assay. The multiplex PCR relied on a mix of 60 forward primers for TCR Vbeta segments and 13 reverse primers for TCR Jbeta segments. TCRdb limited this immuneACCESS table to in-frame rearrangements with V and J called. A share of clones is missing; checked studies link under half to unresolved V genes, and the rest is unexplained. The sample includes tens of thousands of clones, with approximately 70% observed a single time. Approximately 21% of the sample is taken by the ten largest. The sample taken for sequencing was PBMCs. The receptors here all came from a man aged 35-49 years in good health and CMV-seropositive.

The chain links TRBV28 to TRBJ2-7; TRBD1 agrees at 7 bases. Germline loops: CDR1 MDHEN, CDR2 SYDVKM. J was trimmed by 10 bases and V by 1 base; bases with no gene match: 13. The CDR3 spans 15 residues. CDR3 nucleotides: TGTGCCAGCAGTTTATCTTCTGGGGACAGCAAGCCTCAGTACTTC. Protein sequence: CASSLSSGDSKPQYF.

This clone was observed a few times. V is TRBV5-6 and J is TRBJ1-2; 8 bases line up with TRBD1. The CDR3 runs 15 residues. V dropped 2 bases and J dropped 6; count of bases not matched to a gene: 9. From germline, CDR1 is SGHDT and CDR2 YYEEEE. CDR3 DNA sequence: TGTGCCAGCAGCTTTAGTATCAGGGGGCGAGATGGCTACACCTTC. It codes for CASSFSIRGRDGYTF.

The chain has TRBV29-1 and TRBJ2-5; 9 positions agree with TRBD1. This CDR3 has 11 residues. In germline, CDR1 is SQVTM, CDR2 ANQGSEA. The trim removed 4 bases at V and 8 bases at J, leaving 2 bases unmatched. This chain's CDR3 is CSVGQGETQYF. For the CDR3, the DNA is TGCAGCGTTGGACAGGGGGAAACCCAGTACTTC. Using reference TRBV29-1 and TRBJ2-5 for the parts outside the CDR3, the full variable domain is SAVISQKPSRDICQRGTSLTIQCQVDSQVTMMFWYRQQPGQSLTLIATANQGSEATYESGFVIDKFPISRPNLTFSTLTVSNMSPEDSSIYLCSVGQGETQYFGPGTRLLVL.

The table lists this clone with a count of one. CDR3 sequence (DNA): TGTGCCAGCAGCTACTACTTGGGAGGGGCCAAAAACATTCAGTACTTC. As protein: CASSYYLGGAKNIQYF. The chain couples TRBV7-2 to TRBJ2-4; 7 bases agree with TRBD2. Germline assignment: CDR1 SGHTA and CDR2 FQGNSA. Unmatched junction bases numbered 7, after V lost 4 bases and J lost 1 base. The CDR3 length is 16 residues.

The V call is TRBV2, the J call TRBJ1-2; 9 nucleotides match TRBD1. The CDR3 loop spans 13 amino acids. Trimming at V came to 4 bases and at J to 5 bases, leaving 2 bases not matched to a gene. CDR1 and CDR2 from the germline V gene are SNHLY and FYNNEI. The CDR3 loop is CASSAQGAYGYTF. In nucleotides, the CDR3 is TGTGCCAGCAGTGCACAGGGGGCATATGGCTACACCTTC.

This clone was recorded a few times. The chain links TRBV28 to TRBJ2-2; TRBD1 matches 8 bases. Losses at the gene ends were 2 bases for V and 6 bases for J; bases not matched to a gene: 5. CDR1 is MDHEN, CDR2 SYDVKM, per germline. There are 15 residues in the CDR3. In DNA form, the CDR3 reads TGTGCCAGCAGTTTAGTCCCAGGGGGCTCCGGGGAGCTGTTTTTT. Its translation: CASSLVPGGSGELFF.

J is TRBJ2-1 and V is TRBV11-3; D unresolved. The CDR3 contains 12 residues. V was pared by 2 bases and J by 8 bases, with 7 bases between. The germline CDR1 and CDR2 sequences are SGHNT and YENEEA. The CDR3 is CASSLSVDEQFF. The CDR3 DNA reads as TGTGCCAGCAGCTTATCGGTTGATGAGCAGTTCTTC.

The CDR3 sequence: CASSLNGQGSNEQFF. DNA for the CDR3: TGTGCCAGCAGCTTAAACGGACAGGGGAGCAATGAGCAGTTCTTC. The chain recombines TRBV7-3 with TRBJ2-1; 9 bases fit TRBD1. Germline assignment: CDR1 SGHTA and CDR2 FQGTGA. This CDR3 comprises 15 residues. V shed 1 base, J shed 6 bases, and the junction held 4 bases outside the gene matches.

This chain connects TRBV7-3 to TRBJ2-1; maybe TRBD2 (5 bases). This CDR3 is built from 13 residues. Germline V gives CDR1 SGHTA, CDR2 FQGTGA. The germline V and J ends were trimmed by 3 bases and 7 bases, with 10 bases remaining between them. Here the CDR3 reads CASSFTPGNEQFF. CDR3 bases: TGTGCCAGCAGCTTCACACCGGGGAATGAGCAGTTCTTC.

The rearrangement links TRBV7-2 to TRBJ1-5; unclear D gene. The CDR3 covers 15 residues. The germline gives CDR1 SGHTA, CDR2 FQGNSA. V lost 4 bases, J lost 7 bases, and 17 bases lay in between. The CDR3 region is CASSWGLSGGQPQHF. The CDR3 nucleotides are TGTGCCAGCAGCTGGGGATTGTCCGGAGGACAGCCCCAGCATTTT.

The V call is TRBV5-1, the J call TRBJ2-7; 8 bases align to TRBD1. Germline V lookup: CDR1 SGHRS, CDR2 YFSETQ. The length of the CDR3 is 14 residues. Losses at the gene ends were 0 bases for V and 5 bases for J; bases not matched to a gene: 4. CDR3 loop: CASSLGQGSNEQYF. For the CDR3, the DNA is TGCGCCAGCAGCTTGGGACAGGGGAGTAACGAGCAGTACTTC.

In regard to this clone: A far larger clone is one base from this, pointing to a likely read error. Other nucleotide sequences in the sample specify the same CDR3. The V and J genes are TRBV28 and TRBJ1-1, with D perhaps TRBD1 (5 bases). The CDR3 extends over 14 amino acids. Germline CDR1 MDHEN, CDR2 SYDVKM. Trimming removed 8 bases at V and 5 bases at J, with 18 bases between. CDR3 sequence (DNA): TGTGCCAGCGAGTCCGGGGGTGGGGGGACTGAAGCTTTCTTT. It specifies CASESGGGGTEAFF.

The chain joins TRBV28 to TRBJ1-6; the match to TRBD1 covers 7 bases. This CDR3 is built from 15 residues. CDR1 and CDR2 (germline): MDHEN, SYDVKM. J lost 5 bases, V lost 5 bases, and 6 bases had no gene match. CDR3 coding DNA: TGTGCCAGCAGTCCTCACAGGGGAGATAATTCACCCCTCCACTTT. Amino acids: CASSPHRGDNSPLHF.

This chain connects TRBV9 to TRBJ2-3; D may be TRBD2 (7 bases). Germline V lookup: CDR1 SGDLS, CDR2 YYNGEE. Trimming cost V 0 bases and J 0 bases, with 11 bases left between them. The CDR3 covers 16 residues. The CDR3: CASSVVRGASTDTQYF. As DNA, the CDR3 is TGTGCCAGCAGCGTAGTTCGGGGGGCTAGCACAGATACGCAGTATTTT.

This rearrangement joins TRBV7-9 to TRBJ2-3; 7 nucleotides match TRBD1. This CDR3 has 18 residues. The ends lost 1 base at V and 1 base at J; junction bases unmatched: 11. Germline values: CDR1 SEHNR, CDR2 FQNEAQ (reference sequence). As DNA, the CDR3 is TGTGCCAGCAGCTTAGAGGGCAGGGGGTTCCTCGGCACAGATACGCAGTATTTT. The encoded protein is CASSLEGRGFLGTDTQYF.

This clone was seen a handful of times. This chain uses TRBV4-1 with TRBJ2-3; 10 bases line up with TRBD2. The trim removed 0 bases at V and 2 bases at J, leaving 14 bases unmatched. CDR3 size: 20 residues. CDR1 and CDR2 (germline): MGHRA, YSYEKL. CDR3 in amino acids: CASSQESLAGVPWITDTQYF. For the CDR3, the DNA is TGCGCCAGCAGCCAAGAAAGCCTAGCGGGAGTGCCGTGGATCACAGATACGCAGTATTTT.

This sequence joins TRBV27 and TRBJ1-5; TRBD1 agrees at 7 bases. Unmatched junction bases numbered 9, after V lost 6 bases and J lost 4 bases. The CDR3 sequence is 15 residues long. Germline-derived CDR1 and CDR2 are MNHEY and SMNVEV (reference sequence). CDR3 in amino acids: CASSPKGQFNQPQHF. The CDR3, as DNA: TGTGCCAGCAGCCCCAAGGGACAGTTTAATCAGCCCCAGCATTTT.

The V and J genes are TRBV18 and TRBJ1-2; TRBD1 aligns across 7 bases. The germline gives CDR1 KGHSH, CDR2 LQKENI. The CDR3 is 14 residues long. With 3 bases clipped from V and 4 bases from J, the junction kept 5 bases outside the gene matches. The CDR3 loop reads CASSPMGDSYGYTF. The CDR3, as DNA: TGTGCCAGCTCACCTATGGGGGACAGCTATGGCTACACCTTC.

The rearrangement links TRBV6-1 to TRBJ2-2, with 12 nucleotides matching TRBD2. The trim removed 4 bases at V and 3 bases at J, leaving 0 bases unmatched. The CDR3 loop spans 15 amino acids. Germline V gene sequence: CDR1 MNHNS, CDR2 SASEGT. CDR3 protein: CASSGTSGDTGELFF. The DNA of the CDR3 is TGTGCCAGCAGTGGGACTAGCGGGGACACCGGGGAGCTGTTTTTT.

The chain employs TRBV4-2 and TRBJ2-2, with a tentative D call TRBD2 (6 bases). The ends were cut back, 8 bases at V and 4 bases at J, with 20 bases in the middle. This CDR3 is built from 16 residues. The germline V gene encodes CDR1 LGHNA and CDR2 YNFKEQ. The CDR3: CASQPKLWEATGELFF. The CDR3 nucleotides are TGTGCCAGCCAACCCAAGTTATGGGAGGCCACCGGGGAGCTGTTTTTT.

There are a few counts of this clone. This chain links TRBV14 with TRBJ2-7, with a possible D match to TRBD1 (5 bases). The CDR3 is made up of 14 amino acids. Germline CDR1 SGHDN, CDR2 FVKESK. The V end was cut by 4 bases, the J end by 2 bases, with 12 bases between. The CDR3 here is CASSLTAFAYEQYF. CDR3 DNA: TGTGCCAGCAGCCTGACAGCGTTTGCCTACGAGCAGTACTTC.

This clone was counted only a few times. The CDR3 region is CASSLNGGQPQHF. CDR3 sequence (DNA): TGTGCCAGCAGCTTAAACGGGGGTCAGCCCCAGCATTTT. The chain links TRBV11-2 to TRBJ1-5; perhaps TRBD1 as D (5 bases). In germline, CDR1 is SGHAT, CDR2 FQNNGV. This CDR3 spans 13 amino acids. V was shortened by 2 bases and J by 6 bases, with 8 bases between the two germline ends. Full variable domain (missing parts from reference TRBV11-2 and TRBJ1-5): EAGVAQSPRYKIIEKRQSVAFWCNPISGHATLYWYQQILGQGPKLLIQFQNNGVVDDSQLPKDRFSAERLKGVDSTLKIQPAKLEDSAVYLCASSLNGGQPQHFGDGTRLSIL.

This clone was observed a handful of times. The chain has TRBV7-2 and TRBJ2-7; 8 bases are a match to TRBD2. This CDR3 spans 16 amino acids. In germline, CDR1 is SGHTA, CDR2 FQGNSA. The V segment lost 6 bases and the J segment 4 bases; nucleotides outside the gene matches: 14. CDR3 coding DNA: TGTGCCAGCAGTGTGGGGGGCGCGGGGGGAAGGTACGAGCAGTACTTC. Translated, it gives CASSVGGAGGRYEQYF.